Listed below are T cell receptor beta chains from one sample, sequenced in a study of PD-1 blockade in classical Hodgkin lymphoma. Sequencing used immunoSEQ multiplex PCR; TCRdb keeps in-frame clones, though not all of them. The top ten hold just over 5.5% of the sample, which has some 43,000 clones, around 86% seen once. The sample was peripheral blood mononuclear cells (PBMCs), taken before the second cycle of nivolumab. These receptors all stem from a human donor with classical Hodgkin lymphoma. Both conserved end residues are part of each CDR3. The D gene is left open where the match is weak. For some rows the clone size is stated as once, few or many, or as a class when expanded; others skip it.

clone size	V gene	J gene	D gene	CDR3 DNA	CDR3 protein
-	TRBV9	TRBJ2-6	TRBD2	TGTGCCAGCAGCGGGACCGGGACTAGCTCTAAAGGGGCCAACGTCCTGACTTTC	CASSGTGTSSKGANVLTF
-	TRBV10-3	TRBJ2-7	-	TGTGCCATCAGTGAGTCGTTTACTACCTACGAGCAGTACTTC	CAISESFTTYEQYF
-	TRBV5-4	TRBJ1-1	-	TGTGCCAGCGTTTCATTTCGAGGAGGGAACACGAACACTGAAGCTTTCTTT	CASVSFRGGNTNTEAFF
-	TRBV4-2	TRBJ1-2	-	TGTGCCAGCAGCCAAGAATCTACAGGACTCTATGGCTACACCTTC	CASSQESTGLYGYTF
-	TRBV21-1	TRBJ2-5	-	TGTGCCAGCAGGGTCGTCTGTGGTGCTCAAGAGACCCAGTACTTC	CASRVVCGAQETQYF
-	TRBV14	TRBJ1-3	-	TGTGCCAGCAGCCAAGCACCAATCGGAGGAAACACCATATATTTT	CASSQAPIGGNTIYF
-	TRBV7-3	TRBJ2-1	TRBD2	TGTGCCAGCAGCTTATCAGGGACTAGCGGGGTCTACCGTTACAATGAGCAGTTCTTC	CASSLSGTSGVYRYNEQFF
-	TRBV28	TRBJ1-1	-	TGTGCCAGCAGTTTACCGACAGCAGCCTTCGAAGCTTTCTTT	CASSLPTAAFEAFF
-	TRBV7-9	TRBJ1-1	-	TGTGCCAGCAGCAGGATCACTGAAGCTTTCTTT	CASSRITEAFF
once	TRBV19	TRBJ2-7	-	TGTGCCAGTAGTATAGTCAGAGGTTACGAGCAGTACTTC	CASSIVRGYEQYF
-	TRBV28	TRBJ2-7	-	TGTGCCAGCAGTTTATCGGGCCAGTACGAGCAGTACTTC	CASSLSGQYEQYF
few	TRBV4-1	TRBJ1-6	TRBD1	TGCGCCAGCAGCCATCCTACAGGGGGCCGGGGGGCACCCCTCCACTTT	CASSHPTGGRGAPLHF
-	TRBV4-1	TRBJ1-5	-	TGCGCCAGCAGCCAAGAAGAGAGCAGGATATACCAGCCCCAGCATTTT	CASSQEESRIYQPQHF
-	TRBV28	TRBJ1-5	-	TGTGCCAGCCGGCCCGGGAATCAGCCCCAGCATTTT	CASRPGNQPQHF
-	TRBV2	TRBJ1-5	TRBD1	TGTGCCAGCAGTGAACTGGACAGGGGGAATCAGCCCCAGCATTTT	CASSELDRGNQPQHF
few	TRBV20-1	TRBJ2-3	-	TGCAGTGCCTCCAAACAGGATACGCAGTATTTT	CSASKQDTQYF
-	TRBV27	TRBJ2-2	-	TGTGCCAGCAGTTTAGCCGGGGGGCAATTCACCGGGGAGCTGTTTTTT	CASSLAGGQFTGELFF
-	TRBV28	TRBJ2-1	-	TGTGCCAGCAGTTTATGGAGATTAAACGGGAGTTCCTACAATGAGCAGTTCTTC	CASSLWRLNGSSYNEQFF
-	TRBV4-2	TRBJ1-2	-	TGTGCCAGCAATCAGGACGGCGGGCCTACTAACTATGGCTACACCTTC	CASNQDGGPTNYGYTF
once	TRBV28	TRBJ2-1	-	TGTGCCAGCAGTTTGGTCCTAGCGCGGGCCCGCAATGAGCAGTTCTTC	CASSLVLARARNEQFF
-	TRBV6-4	TRBJ2-5	TRBD2	TGTGCCAGCAGCCTACTAGCGGGAGAGACCCAGTACTTC	CASSLLAGETQYF
few	TRBV7-9	TRBJ2-5	-	TGTGCCAGCAGCCCGAGCGGTGGGGAGACCCAGTACTTC	CASSPSGGETQYF
-	TRBV13	TRBJ1-1	TRBD1	TGTGCCAGCAGCGGCCTCAGGGGGATGAACACTGAAGCTTTCTTT	CASSGLRGMNTEAFF
-	TRBV5-6	TRBJ2-7	TRBD2	TGTGCCAGCAGAGCCGGGACTAACTCCTACGAGCAGTACTTC	CASRAGTNSYEQYF
-	TRBV5-6	TRBJ2-5	-	TGTGCCAGCAGCTTTAGGCAACGGAACGTGCCGGGGACCCAGTACTTC	CASSFRQRNVPGTQYF
few	TRBV28	TRBJ2-7	-	TGTGCCAGCAGTTCCCCCCTCGGAGTAAAGCGACCCCACTACGAGCAGTACTTC	CASSSPLGVKRPHYEQYF
-	TRBV4-1	TRBJ2-1	-	TGCGCCAGCAGCCAGGTCGGAGCGGCAAACAATGAGCAGTTCTTC	CASSQVGAANNEQFF
-	TRBV28	TRBJ1-1	TRBD1	TGTGCCAGCAGCCAGGGACAGCCCAACACTGAAGCTTTCTTT	CASSQGQPNTEAFF
-	TRBV9	TRBJ2-1	TRBD2	TGTGCCAGCAGCGTAGATGGCGGGGGGTACAATGAGCAGTTCTTC	CASSVDGGGYNEQFF
-	TRBV7-9	TRBJ2-2	-	TGTGCCAGCAGCCCGCCTGCGACAGGAAGCACCGGGGAGCTGTTTTTT	CASSPPATGSTGELFF
few	TRBV2	TRBJ2-5	TRBD1	TGTGCCAGCAGTATAGACAGGGTTCCAGAGACCCAGTACTTC	CASSIDRVPETQYF
-	TRBV11-1	TRBJ2-1	TRBD1	TGTGCCAGCAGCAACCGGGACAGCTCCTACAATGAGCAGTTCTTC	CASSNRDSSYNEQFF
-	TRBV5-4	TRBJ2-2	TRBD1	TGTGCCAGCAGCTCCGGCCAGGGGGCCGACGGGGAGCTGTTTTTT	CASSSGQGADGELFF
-	TRBV19	TRBJ2-5	TRBD1	TGTGCCAGTAGTACCGGGACAGAAGAGACCCAGTACTTC	CASSTGTEETQYF
-	TRBV9	TRBJ2-1	TRBD2	TGTGCCAGCAGCATGACTAGCGGATTCAACAATGAGCAGTTCTTC	CASSMTSGFNNEQFF
few	TRBV7-2	TRBJ2-7	-	TGTGCCAGCAGCTATTCCCGGTCCCACCCGGAGCAGTACTTC	CASSYSRSHPEQYF
-	TRBV28	TRBJ2-5	-	TGTGCCAGCAGTTTAGATGAGACCCAGTACTTC	CASSLDETQYF
-	TRBV18	TRBJ1-2	-	TGTGCCAGCTCACCACGGGCAGGCGGCAGCCTTTATGGCTACACCTTC	CASSPRAGGSLYGYTF